This T cell receptor beta chain was profiled in a study of T cell repertoires in cytomegalovirus infection. Study information: Public TCR beta signature analysis indicated the presence of both CMV infection and matching HLA type. General observations from the study: In two of eight donors, the top clonotype was HLA-C-restricted CMV-specific. Using cumulative public TCR beta family frequency, the authors identified those who carried CMV together with the relevant HLA.

This clonotype was counted a few times. Its antigen is as yet unknown. Each CDR3 protein is one row after TCRdb ran MiXCR on the reads. The sample records approximately 290,000 distinct CDR3 sequences, under 30% being singletons. The CDR3 sequence is 16 residues long. The J segment lost 4 bases and the V segment lost 4 bases, leaving 12 bases of the junction unmatched. Germline CDR1 reads DFQATT; CDR2 reads SNEGSKA (reference sequence). Sequencing was performed on PBMCs. The V and J genes are TRBV20-1 and TRBJ1-5; TRBD1 matches 8 bases. The source is a human donor in good health (CMV status not recorded). Some clones in this sample may be carry-over from other donors' samples. CDR3 amino acids: CSAIKGQGFGNQPQHF. The CDR3 bases are TGCAGTGCTATAAAAGGACAGGGTTTTGGTAATCAGCCCCAGCATTTT.